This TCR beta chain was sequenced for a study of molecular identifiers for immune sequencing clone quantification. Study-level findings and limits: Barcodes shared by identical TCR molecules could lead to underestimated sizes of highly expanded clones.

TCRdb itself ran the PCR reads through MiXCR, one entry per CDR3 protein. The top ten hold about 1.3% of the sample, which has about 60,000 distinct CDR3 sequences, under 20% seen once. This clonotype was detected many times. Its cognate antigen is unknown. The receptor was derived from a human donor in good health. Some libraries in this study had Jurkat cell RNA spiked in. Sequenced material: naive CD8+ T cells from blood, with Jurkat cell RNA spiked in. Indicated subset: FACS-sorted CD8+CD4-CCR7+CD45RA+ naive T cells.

CDR3 loop: CSAHPGGYEQYF. Written as DNA, the CDR3 is TGCAGTGCCCACCCGGGTGGCTACGAGCAGTACTTC. The chain recombines TRBV20-1 with TRBJ2-7; no reliable D call. The V end lost 6 bases, the J end lost 3 bases, and 12 bases lay between the germline ends. The CDR3 runs 12 residues. Germline assignment: CDR1 DFQATT and CDR2 SNEGSKA (reference sequence).